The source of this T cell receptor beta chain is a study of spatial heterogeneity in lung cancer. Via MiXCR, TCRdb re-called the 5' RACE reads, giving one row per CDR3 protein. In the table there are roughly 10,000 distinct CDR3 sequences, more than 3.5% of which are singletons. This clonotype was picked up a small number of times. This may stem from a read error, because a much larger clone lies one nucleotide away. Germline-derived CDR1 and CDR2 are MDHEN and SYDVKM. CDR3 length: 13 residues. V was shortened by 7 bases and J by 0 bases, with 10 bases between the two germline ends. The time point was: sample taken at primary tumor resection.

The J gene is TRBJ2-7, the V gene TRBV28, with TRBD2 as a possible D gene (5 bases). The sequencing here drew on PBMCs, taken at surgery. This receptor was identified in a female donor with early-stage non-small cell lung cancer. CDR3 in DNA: TGTGCCAGCACGTCCCGGGACTCCTACGAGCAGTACTTC. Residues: CASTSRDSYEQYF.